These T cell receptor beta chains were read from a single sample in a study of shared clonotypes between healthy human individuals. The data were produced by immunoSEQ multiplex PCR, yet TCRdb's version contains in-frame clones alone and is incomplete. The top ten clones hold under 0.25% of a sample with approximately 840,000 clones, around 96% of them seen once. Sequences were obtained from naive CD8+ T cells sorted from blood. The receptors were gathered from a man younger than 40 in good health. The CDR3 runs from the conserved cysteine through the conserved F or W. Fields, in order: V gene, J gene, clone size, D gene, CDR3 protein, CDR3 DNA. A D gene is named only where the DNA matches it firmly. The size of a clone is reported for some rows only, either as once, few or many, or as a class for expanded clones.

TRBV4-1,TRBJ2-7,NA,TRBD1,CASSHAGTGYEQYF,TGCGCCAGCAGCCACGCGGGGACAGGCTACGAGCAGTACTTC
TRBV6-5,TRBJ2-7,NA,NA,CASSYSPTGTYEQYF,TGTGCCAGCAGTTACTCGCCAACAGGGACCTACGAGCAGTACTTC
TRBV6-5,TRBJ1-1,once,NA,CASSRAGVVAEAFF,TGTGCCAGCAGCCGAGCAGGGGTGGTCGCTGAAGCTTTCTTT
TRBV10-2,TRBJ2-2,NA,NA,CASSESTGRGRGQRRAGELFF,TGCGCCAGCAGTGAGTCGACTGGTCGAGGCAGGGGACAACGGCGGGCCGGGGAGCTGTTTTTT
TRBV14,TRBJ2-1,NA,NA,CASSPPGWLPRNEQFF,TGTGCCAGCAGCCCCCCGGGTTGGTTACCGCGCAATGAGCAGTTCTTC
TRBV7-7,TRBJ2-1,NA,TRBD2,CASSRGGGSSYNEQFF,TGTGCTAGCAGCCGGGGGGGCGGGAGCTCCTACAATGAGCAGTTCTTC
TRBV29-1,TRBJ2-7,NA,NA,CSVLDSYEQYF,TGCAGCGTTCTCGACAGTTACGAGCAGTACTTC
TRBV19,TRBJ2-1,once,NA,CASSIDMYNEQFF,TGTGCCAGTAGCATCGACATGTACAATGAGCAGTTCTTC
TRBV5-4,TRBJ2-3,NA,NA,CASSVGDSQDTQYF,TGTGCCAGCAGCGTGGGGGACTCCCAAGATACGCAGTATTTT
TRBV4-1,TRBJ2-1,NA,NA,CASSQSPRSGPYNEQFF,TGCGCCAGCAGCCAATCACCTCGTTCAGGGCCCTACAATGAGCAGTTCTTC
TRBV27,TRBJ1-5,NA,NA,CASSLRQAERRNQPQHF,TGTGCCAGCAGTTTACGGCAGGCTGAAAGGAGAAATCAGCCCCAGCATTTT
TRBV6-1,TRBJ1-5,NA,NA,CASSDVGLGNQPQHF,TGTGCCAGCAGTGATGTGGGTTTGGGCAATCAGCCCCAGCATTTT
TRBV11-2,TRBJ2-1,NA,NA,CASSPFGGGRIHEQFF,TGTGCCAGCAGCCCCTTCGGGGGCGGGAGAATACATGAGCAGTTCTTC
TRBV5-5,TRBJ1-1,NA,NA,CASIPMNTEAFF,TGTGCCAGCATTCCCATGAACACTGAAGCTTTCTTT
TRBV5-4,TRBJ2-7,NA,TRBD2,CASSSPTSGSFYEQYF,TGTGCCAGCAGCTCCCCCACTAGCGGGAGTTTCTACGAGCAGTACTTC
TRBV27,TRBJ1-2,NA,NA,CASSLKQSDLEINYGYTF,TGTGCCAGCAGTTTAAAGCAGAGCGACTTAGAAATTAACTATGGCTACACCTTC
TRBV29-1,TRBJ2-5,NA,TRBD2,CSVVVAGGWETQYF,TGCAGCGTTGTGGTAGCGGGAGGGTGGGAGACCCAGTACTTC
TRBV10-3,TRBJ1-5,NA,NA,CAIGASDSNQPQHF,TGTGCCATCGGTGCCAGCGATAGCAATCAGCCCCAGCATTTT
TRBV5-4,TRBJ2-1,NA,NA,CASSLAWQTPGNEQFF,TGTGCCAGCAGCTTGGCCTGGCAGACCCCCGGGAATGAGCAGTTCTTC
TRBV7-9,TRBJ1-5,NA,NA,CASSLAQGQPQHF,TGTGCCAGCAGCTTAGCTCAGGGTCAGCCCCAGCATTTT